A selection of T cell receptor beta chains follows, all from one sample in a study of shared clonotypes between healthy human individuals. The assay was immunoSEQ multiplex PCR, and TCRdb's table has in-frame clones only and misses some. The profile shows millions of clones, roughly 95% of them singletons. The specimen was naive CD4+ T cells sorted from blood. The receptor source for this set is a man younger than 35 in good health. Each CDR3 is given with its conserved first and last residue. D genes are given only for firm matches.

CDR3aa,CDR3nt,j_gene,d_gene,v_gene,len
CASSGHRADTQYF,TGTGCCAGCAGCGGTCACAGGGCAGATACGCAGTATTTT,TRBJ2-3,NA,TRBV6-1,13
CASSSRGGSYEQYF,TGTGCCAGCAGCTCGAGGGGCGGGAGCTACGAGCAGTACTTC,TRBJ2-7,TRBD2,TRBV11-3,14
CASTSSREKLFF,TGTGCCAGTACATCGAGCCGGGAAAAACTGTTTTTT,TRBJ1-4,NA,TRBV19,12
CATGQSNTGELFF,TGTGCCACGGGACAGTCGAACACCGGGGAGCTGTTTTTT,TRBJ2-2,TRBD1,TRBV10-3,13
CASSWAATGGELFF,TGTGCCAGCAGCTGGGCAGCAACTGGGGGGGAGCTGTTTTTT,TRBJ2-2,NA,TRBV28,14
CASSLSMAGSSYNEQFF,TGTGCCAGCAGTTTATCGATGGCCGGGAGCTCCTACAATGAGCAGTTCTTC,TRBJ2-1,NA,TRBV27,17
CASSDLAGGPETQYF,TGTGCCAGCAGTGATCTAGCGGGGGGCCCAGAGACCCAGTACTTC,TRBJ2-5,TRBD2,TRBV9,15
CASSLQGALTEAFF,TGTGCCAGCAGCCTCCAGGGGGCGCTTACTGAAGCTTTCTTT,TRBJ1-1,TRBD1,TRBV7-2,14
CASRPRITNTGELFF,TGTGCCAGCAGACCCAGGATTACGAACACCGGGGAGCTGTTTTTT,TRBJ2-2,NA,TRBV28,15
CASGRGLAGGFEQFF,TGTGCCAGCGGAAGGGGACTAGCGGGAGGTTTTGAGCAGTTCTTC,TRBJ2-1,TRBD2,TRBV25-1,15